These 27 T cell receptor beta chains came from one sample sequenced in a study of T cells after yellow fever vaccination. One entry per CDR3 protein results from TCRdb running MiXCR on the 5' RACE reads. Altogether 300,000 to 350,000 distinct CDR3 sequences are present, roughly 8.3% being singletons, with the ten largest covering approximately 15%. The sequencing used PBMCs, collected around 45 days after the first yellow fever vaccination. All receptors come from a man younger than 30 who received the YFV17D yellow fever vaccine.

This clonotype was detected only a few times. J is TRBJ1-4 and V is TRBV5-1; D not resolved. CDR1 and CDR2 (germline): SGHRS, YFSETQ. V dropped 0 bases and J dropped 11 bases, with 14 bases sitting between them. The CDR3 runs to 14 residues. The CDR3 DNA follows: TGCGCCAGCAGCTTGGATCCGGGAACGTATAAACTGTTTTTT. It is translated as CASSLDPGTYKLFF.

The chain links TRBV7-2 to TRBJ2-2, with 9 bases that match TRBD1. The CDR3 has 14 amino acids. Per the germline V gene, CDR1 is SGHTA and CDR2 is FQGNSA. V was pared by 8 bases and J by 6 bases, with 7 bases of the junction left unmatched. The CDR3 sequence: CASQNRGPAGELFF. The CDR3 bases are TGTGCCAGCCAGAACAGGGGGCCTGCCGGGGAGCTGTTTTTT.

This clonotype was seen a handful of times. The chain recombines TRBV7-3 with TRBJ2-6, with TRBD2 identical over 12 bases. The germline V gene encodes CDR1 SGHTA and CDR2 FQGTGA. V shed 5 bases, J shed 0 bases, and the junction held 5 bases outside the gene matches. This CDR3 spans 18 amino acids. The CDR3 loop reads CASSLQTSGGSGANVLTF. As DNA, the CDR3 is TGTGCCAGCAGCCTACAGACTAGCGGGGGCTCTGGGGCCAACGTCCTGACTTTC.

On this clonotype itself: The CDR3 ends on some other residue instead of the conserved phenylalanine or tryptophan, so this is likely a read error. The chain employs TRBV29-1 and TRBJ2-3; D remains ambiguous. Germline V gives CDR1 SQVTM, CDR2 ANQGSEA. The V gene lost 3 bases and the J gene lost 2 bases, with 6 bases spanning the gap. The CDR3 totals 12 residues. The CDR3 loop reads CSVDAFTDTQYL. As DNA, the CDR3 is TGCAGCGTTGATGCATTCACAGATACGCAGTATCTT.

This rearrangement joins TRBV7-9 to TRBJ2-2, with 9 bases fitting TRBD1. The germline gives CDR1 SEHNR, CDR2 FQNEAQ (reference sequence). This CDR3 region has 16 residues. V shed 5 bases and J 2 bases; nucleotides not matched to a gene: 6. The CDR3: CASSQLQGANTGELFF. The CDR3 DNA reads TGTGCCAGCAGCCAGCTACAGGGGGCCAACACCGGGGAGCTGTTTTTT.

The CDR3 DNA sequence: TGTGCCACCAGTGATTTGCTGGGGGCCCTCCACTTT. Translation: CATSDLLGALHF. J is TRBJ1-6 and V is TRBV24-1; maybe TRBD1 (5 bases). V shed 0 bases and J shed 14 bases, with 7 bases lying between them. The CDR3 is made up of 12 amino acids. Germline V gene sequence: CDR1 KGHDR, CDR2 SFDVKD.

This chain links TRBV6-2 or TRBV6-3 with TRBJ2-1; 8 bases align to TRBD2. V shed 6 bases, J shed 2 bases, and the junction held 15 bases outside the gene matches. Germline lookup yields CDR1 MNHEY and CDR2 SVGEGT. The CDR3 length is 18 residues. The CDR3 DNA is TGTGCCAGCAGAATAGAGAGGGCAGCGGGGGCGCCCTACAATGAGCAGTTCTTC. This sequence encodes CASRIERAAGAPYNEQFF.

The sample holds a few counts of this clonotype. This chain links TRBV12-3 or TRBV12-4 with TRBJ2-6; TRBD1 or TRBD2 may be the D gene (5 bases each). The CDR3 has 14 residues. The germline V and J ends were trimmed by 3 bases and 4 bases, with 7 bases remaining between them. For the CDR3, the DNA is TGTGCCAGCAGTTTGGGGGTCGGGGCCAACGTCCTGACTTTC. This translates into CASSLGVGANVLTF.

This clonotype has just a few counts. The rearrangement uses TRBV12-3 or TRBV12-4 and TRBJ2-1, with D possibly TRBD2 on 6 matching bases. The germline V and J ends were trimmed by 4 bases and 5 bases, with 15 bases remaining between them. The CDR3 runs to 15 residues. CDR3 bases: TGTGCCAGCAGTTCTCCGGGACTGGCCGACAATGAGCAGTTCTTC. Its translation is CASSSPGLADNEQFF.

The chain has TRBV20-1 and TRBJ2-7, with TRBD1 identical over 9 bases. Germline loops: CDR1 DFQATT, CDR2 SNEGSKA (reference sequence). The length of the CDR3 is 13 residues. V lost 5 bases, J lost 9 bases, and 11 bases stayed unmatched. In DNA, the CDR3 is TGCAGTGCTTCAAGGGACAGGGATTCTGGGCAGTACTTC. This translates into CSASRDRDSGQYF.

Ten or more counts support this clonotype. The chain carries TRBV7-2 and TRBJ2-2; 7 bases line up with TRBD1. CDR3 length equals 14 residues. Trimming cost V 7 bases and J 3 bases; bases outside gene matches: 5. Germline CDR1 and CDR2: SGHTA and FQGNSA. CDR3 protein: CASTLDRHTGELFF. CDR3 DNA: TGTGCCAGCACATTGGACAGGCACACCGGGGAGCTGTTTTTT.

This chain joins TRBV20-1 and TRBJ2-7; 10 bases line up with TRBD2. The CDR3 length is 16 residues. The V gene's germline CDR1 is DFQATT and CDR2 SNEGSKA (reference sequence). The ends lost 3 bases at V and 0 bases at J; junction bases unmatched: 8. CDR3 DNA: TGCAGTGCTAGTCCAGCGGGGGGGCCTAGCTCCTACGAGCAGTACGTC. Protein product: CSASPAGGPSSYEQYV.

On this clonotype: One junction end disagrees with the germline gene, perhaps due to a read error. V and J are TRBV20-1 and TRBJ2-5; D is perhaps TRBD2 (5 bases). The CDR3 loop spans 14 amino acids. Germline-derived CDR1 and CDR2 are DFQATT and SNEGSKA (reference sequence). As DNA, the CDR3 is TGCAGTACTAGGGCGGTCAGGTACCAAGAGACCCAGTACTTC. Protein sequence: CSTRAVRYQETQYF.

This clonotype turned up a few times. The chain is built from TRBV4-1 and TRBJ2-3; the D gene is possibly TRBD2 (6 bases). The V gene lost 2 bases and the J gene lost 2 bases, with 11 bases spanning the gap. This CDR3 has 15 residues. Germline lookup yields CDR1 MGHRA and CDR2 YSYEKL. As DNA, the CDR3 is TGCGCCAGCAGCCAAATGGGACTTATCACAGATACGCAGTATTTT. Its translation is CASSQMGLITDTQYF.

The chain links TRBV7-2 to TRBJ2-5, with 15 bases that match TRBD2. Germline lookup yields CDR1 SGHTA and CDR2 FQGNSA. There are 16 residues in the CDR3. V gave up 4 bases and J gave up 3 bases; unmatched junction bases: 3. The chain's CDR3 is CASSWTSGGGEETQYF. The CDR3 DNA sequence: TGTGCCAGCAGCTGGACTAGCGGGGGGGGGGAAGAGACCCAGTACTTC.

This clonotype was seen only a few times. The rearrangement uses TRBV28 and TRBJ2-3; TRBD1 matches 7 bases. This CDR3 is 18 amino acids long. J was trimmed by 0 bases and V by 5 bases; bases with no gene match: 14. Germline CDR1 MDHEN, CDR2 SYDVKM. CDR3 DNA: TGTGCCAGCAGTCCAAGGGGGCTCCAAACCCCTAGCACAGATACGCAGTATTTT. This gives the protein CASSPRGLQTPSTDTQYF.

The chain links TRBV12-3 or TRBV12-4 to TRBJ2-4, with D unclear. With 3 bases removed from V and 7 bases from J, the gap between germline ends came to 7 bases. The CDR3 extends over 12 amino acids. CDR3 coding DNA: TGTGCCAGCAGTTTTCAGAGGAACATTCAGTACTTC. Its protein is CASSFQRNIQYF.

This clonotype was counted between two and nine times. The rearrangement links TRBV29-1 to TRBJ1-5; 9 positions agree with TRBD1. This CDR3 has 15 residues. The germline CDR1 and CDR2 sequences are SQVTM and ANQGSEA. The V gene end was trimmed by 7 bases and the J gene end by 7 bases; junction bases not matched to a gene: 14. The CDR3 coding sequence is TGCAGCGCCCGTAACAGGGGGCAGGTAAGACAGCCCCAGCATTTT. This gives the protein CSARNRGQVRQPQHF.

This chain connects TRBV19 to TRBJ1-1, with a weak D call TRBD1 (6 bases). Trimming took off 2 bases at V and 2 bases at J, with 9 bases between the two ends. Per the germline V gene, CDR1 is LNHDA and CDR2 is SQIVND (reference sequence). The CDR3 runs 14 residues. CDR3 sequence reads: CASSIYGGNTEAFF. The CDR3 nucleotides read TGTGCCAGTAGTATATATGGGGGCAACACTGAAGCTTTCTTT.

The chain has TRBV6-5 and TRBJ2-5, with 8 bases matching TRBD1. Germline lookup yields CDR1 MNHEY and CDR2 SVGAGI. Losses at the gene ends were 2 bases for V and 3 bases for J; bases not matched to a gene: 2. The CDR3 is 14 residues long. The CDR3 DNA is TGTGCCAGCAGTTACCCGGGACAGGAAGAGACCCAGTACTTC. Its translation: CASSYPGQEETQYF.

This clonotype was counted a few times. The chain joins TRBV29-1 to TRBJ2-3; D gene unclear. The CDR3 extends over 13 amino acids. Deletions cut 2 bases from V and 5 bases from J, with 11 bases between. CDR1 is SQVTM and CDR2 is ANQGSEA in the germline V gene. CDR3 loop: CSVEPGKGDTQYF. CDR3 DNA: TGCAGCGTTGAACCTGGAAAGGGAGATACGCAGTATTTT.

V usage is TRBV12-3 or TRBV12-4 and J usage is TRBJ1-4; 9 nucleotides match TRBD1. After removal of 5 bases from V and 7 bases from J, the junction contained 5 bases not matched to a gene. This CDR3 has 14 amino acids. The CDR3 loop is CASSRQGGSEKLFF. The DNA for the CDR3 is TGTGCCAGCAGTCGACAGGGGGGGAGTGAAAAACTGTTTTTT.

V is TRBV19 and J is TRBJ2-5, with D possibly matching TRBD2 (6 bases). Trimming took 3 bases from V and 1 from J, leaving 6 bases between them. CDR3 length: 13 residues. Germline values: CDR1 LNHDA, CDR2 SQIVND (reference sequence). CDR3 sequence reads: CASSMGLQETQYF. The CDR3 DNA reads as TGTGCCAGTAGTATGGGACTCCAAGAGACCCAGTACTTC.

This chain connects TRBV5-1 to TRBJ2-1; D is unclear. Trimming stripped 2 bases from V and 7 bases from J, with 13 bases between. The CDR3 loop spans 14 amino acids. Per germline, CDR1 SGHRS and CDR2 YFSETQ. This CDR3 is CASSLSPPLNEQFF. The DNA for the CDR3 is TGCGCCAGCAGCTTAAGCCCCCCCTTGAATGAGCAGTTCTTC.

This clonotype was found a few times. This sequence joins TRBV12-3 or TRBV12-4 and TRBJ2-1; 10 nucleotides agree with TRBD1. The ends lost 5 bases at V and 5 bases at J; junction bases unmatched: 3. The CDR3 covers 14 residues. The CDR3 protein is CASSTDRGDNEQFF. CDR3 in DNA: TGTGCCAGCAGTACGGACAGGGGGGACAATGAGCAGTTCTTC.

V and J are TRBV6-5 and TRBJ1-2; a possible D gene is TRBD1 (5 bases). The V gene's germline CDR1 is MNHEY and CDR2 SVGAGI. V shed 0 bases and J shed 6 bases, with 17 bases lying between them. The CDR3 runs 16 residues. CDR3 amino acids: CASSYSRGGERDGYTF. In DNA, the CDR3 is TGTGCCAGCAGTTACTCGAGGGGAGGGGAGCGGGATGGCTACACCTTC.

J is TRBJ1-1 and V is TRBV12-3 or TRBV12-4; D may be TRBD1 (6 bases). The germline V and J ends were trimmed by 0 bases and 7 bases, with 12 bases remaining between them. The CDR3 runs to 14 residues. The CDR3 nucleotides are TGTGCCAGCAGTTTAGCCACCTCAGGGGTTGAAGCTTTCTTT. Translation: CASSLATSGVEAFF.